This TCR beta chain was obtained from a study of blood T cell repertoires in COVID-19. Across the whole study: Samples representing acute and convalescent COVID-19 were sourced from the United States, Italy and Spain. PBMCs, B-cell-depleted T cells, or T cells were the source of the cDNA or gDNA that made up the material.

Germline V lookup: CDR1 LNHDA, CDR2 SQIVND (reference sequence). The CDR3 runs to 13 residues. V lost 2 bases and J lost 6, with 8 bases in between. As handled by the study authors: Estimated nucleated cell counts came from reference gene primer amplification. Sequenced by immunoSEQ multiplex PCR; TCRdb stores in-frame clones only, minus some. V, J and clone size derive from that table, while D and trimming were established from the DNA sequence. The sample contains fewer than 350,000 clones, approximately 87% of which appear only once. This sequence was found in a woman aged 45-65 years who had recovered from COVID-19. Sample: peripheral blood. The chain links TRBV19 to TRBJ1-5; D is ambiguous. The CDR3 DNA reads as TGTGCCAGTAGTATACTTCCTACTCAGCCCCAGCATTTT. It translates to CASSILPTQPQHF.